Below, 26 T cell receptor beta chains from the same sample are listed, as sequenced in a study of blood T cell repertoires in COVID-19. Assay used: immunoSEQ multiplex PCR; TCRdb lists only in-frame clones, some missing. The sample has more than 250,000 clones; around 85% are singletons. Sequenced: peripheral blood. These receptor sequences come from a man in his fifties with active or convalescent COVID-19.

The gene calls are TRBV5-1 and TRBJ1-2; 7 bases are shared with TRBD1. Germline values: CDR1 SGHRS, CDR2 YFSETQ. V trimming: 2 bases; J trimming: 5 bases; junction bases outside the gene matches: 6. The CDR3 is 14 amino acids. The CDR3 here is CASSFSQGKYGYTF. DNA for the CDR3: TGCGCCAGCAGCTTTTCACAGGGGAAATATGGCTACACCTTC.

This chain links TRBV3-1 (or the pseudogene TRBV3-2) with TRBJ2-1; D remains ambiguous. Trimming pared 4 bases from V and 7 bases from J, leaving 17 bases between. The CDR3 extends over 15 amino acids. The germline V gene has CDR1 LGHDT and CDR2 YNNKEL (reference sequence). The CDR3 sequence is CASSPSLAAYNEQFF. CDR3 nucleotides: TGTGCCAGCAGCCCAAGCCTGGCGGCTTATAATGAGCAGTTCTTC.

V gene TRBV7-9 combines with J gene TRBJ1-2, with 7 bases aligning to TRBD1. CDR1 SEHNR and CDR2 FQNEAQ come from the germline V gene (reference sequence). This CDR3 spans 16 amino acids. V lost 4 bases, J lost 0 bases, and 8 bases stayed unmatched. The CDR3: CASSSPRDSPNYGYTF. In DNA form, the CDR3 reads TGTGCCAGCAGCTCCCCACGGGACAGCCCTAACTATGGCTACACCTTC.

This clone was counted a single time. The chain joins TRBV4-1 to TRBJ1-5, with D unclear. The germline V gene has CDR1 MGHRA and CDR2 YSYEKL. V lost 0 bases and J 3 bases, leaving 9 bases between the germline ends. There are 15 residues in the CDR3. The CDR3 nucleotides read TGCGCCAGCAGCCAAGACGAGGTATCCAATCAGCCCCAGCATTTT. Protein sequence: CASSQDEVSNQPQHF.

The chain combines TRBV7-2 with TRBJ1-1; tentatively, D is TRBD1 (5 bases). The CDR3 has 14 residues. V was pared by 5 bases and J by 7 bases, with 17 bases between. Germline V gene data show CDR1 as SGHTA and CDR2 as FQGNSA. The CDR3 nucleotides read TGTGCCAGCAGCGGGGACGGGAGCCGGGTTGAAGCTTTCTTT. It translates to CASSGDGSRVEAFF.

This rearrangement joins TRBV19 to TRBJ1-4; D is uncertain. This CDR3 contains 15 residues. V was pared by 2 bases and J by 0 bases, with 7 bases between. CDR1 LNHDA and CDR2 SQIVND come from the germline V gene (reference sequence). The CDR3 coding sequence is TGTGCCAGTAGTATATCCCTCGCAACTAATGAAAAACTGTTTTTT. Translation: CASSISLATNEKLFF.

V usage is TRBV4-2 and J usage is TRBJ1-1, with D perhaps matching TRBD1 (5 bases). Germline V CDR1 and CDR2: LGHNA, YNFKEQ. Between the trimmed V and J ends, which lost 0 bases and 6 bases, there was a span of 17 bases. CDR3 length: 16 amino acids. For the CDR3, the DNA is TGTGCCAGCAGCCAAGATTGGCCCCCCAGGGTATCTGAAGCTTTCTTT. This encodes CASSQDWPPRVSEAFF.

The chain links TRBV7-8 to TRBJ1-6; D remains ambiguous. CDR3 length equals 14 residues. Per germline, CDR1 SGHVS and CDR2 FQNEAQ. V shed 1 base and J shed 7 bases, with 8 bases lying between them. Written as DNA, the CDR3 is TGTGCCAGCAGCTTAGACGGTCGGAATTCACCCCTCCACTTT. Its translation: CASSLDGRNSPLHF.

CDR3 DNA: TGTGCCAGCAGCCCACTTAGGGGGGGGCGTCACTACGAGCAGTACTTC. Translated, it gives CASSPLRGGRHYEQYF. V and J are TRBV11-2 and TRBJ2-7; maybe TRBD2 (7 bases). Germline V CDR1 and CDR2: SGHAT, FQNNGV. This CDR3 has 16 residues. Deletions cut 5 bases from V and 3 bases from J, with 20 bases between.

The chain carries TRBV7-8 and TRBJ2-6, with D maybe TRBD1 (6 bases). The CDR3 length is 13 residues. The germline gives CDR1 SGHVS, CDR2 FQNEAQ. V lost 1 base and J lost 14, with 12 bases in between. The CDR3 bases are TGTGCCAGCAGCTTAGTCCTTGGGGGCTTCCTGACTTTC. Its translation is CASSLVLGGFLTF.

The V gene is TRBV20-1, the J gene TRBJ2-7; tentatively, D is TRBD1 (6 bases). With 5 bases removed from V and 10 bases from J, the gap between germline ends came to 15 bases. The germline gives CDR1 DFQATT, CDR2 SNEGSKA (reference sequence). CDR3 length: 11 amino acids. This chain's CDR3 is CSASPGVRQYF. CDR3 DNA: TGCAGTGCTTCCCCAGGGGTGCGACAGTACTTC.

This chain joins TRBV2 and TRBJ1-6; the D is unclear. The CDR3 is 14 amino acids. V gave up 3 bases and J gave up 15 bases, with 18 bases separating them. Germline CDR1 SNHLY, CDR2 FYNNEI. This CDR3 is CASSEKTSSGYLHF. In nucleotides, the CDR3 is TGTGCCAGCAGTGAGAAGACGTCCTCGGGTTACCTCCACTTT.

This clone was recorded a few times. V is TRBV14 and J is TRBJ2-7, with a possible D match to TRBD2 (5 bases). CDR1 and CDR2 from the germline V gene are SGHDN and FVKESK. V was pared by 4 bases and J by 3 bases, with 16 bases between. CDR3 size: 15 residues. The CDR3 here is CASSPLSARGYEQYF. The CDR3 bases are TGTGCCAGCAGCCCTCTTAGCGCAAGAGGCTACGAGCAGTACTTC.

The rearrangement links TRBV5-5 to TRBJ1-1; D is perhaps TRBD1 (6 bases). Per the germline V gene, CDR1 is SGHKS and CDR2 is YYEKEE (reference sequence). CDR3 length: 16 residues. Trimming took off 3 bases at V and 0 bases at J, with 15 bases between the two ends. DNA of the CDR3: TGTGCCAGCAGCTCGACCCCCTACAGGGTGAACACTGAAGCTTTCTTT. Translation: CASSSTPYRVNTEAFF.

The chain has TRBV13 and TRBJ1-2, with TRBD1 as a possible D gene (6 bases). The CDR3 is 12 residues long. The V gene lost 2 bases and the J gene lost 8 bases, with 9 bases spanning the gap. The germline gives CDR1 PRHDT, CDR2 FYEKMQ (reference sequence). In DNA, the CDR3 is TGTGCCAGCAGCTTAAGACAGGTCGGCTACACCTTC. Its translation: CASSLRQVGYTF.

V is TRBV11-2 and J is TRBJ2-1; 8 bases map to TRBD2. V was clipped by 1 base and J by 7 bases; unmatched bases: 6. The CDR3 is made up of 15 amino acids. The germline gives CDR1 SGHAT, CDR2 FQNNGV. The CDR3 sequence is CASSLVWTSRNEQFF. The CDR3 DNA reads TGTGCCAGCAGCTTAGTCTGGACTAGCCGGAATGAGCAGTTCTTC.

The V and J genes are TRBV28 and TRBJ1-5; TRBD1 aligns across 7 bases. The trim removed 0 bases at V and 3 bases at J, leaving 5 bases unmatched. Looked up from germline, CDR1 is MDHEN and CDR2 is SYDVKM. This CDR3 contains 16 residues. The CDR3 loop reads CASSLWPGGYNQPQHF. The CDR3 DNA sequence: TGTGCCAGCAGTTTATGGCCAGGGGGATACAATCAGCCCCAGCATTTT.

The chain links TRBV20-1 to TRBJ2-7; D ambiguous. The germline V and J ends were trimmed by 4 bases and 1 base, with 14 bases remaining between them. Per the germline V gene, CDR1 is DFQATT and CDR2 is SNEGSKA (reference sequence). CDR3 length: 14 residues. The CDR3 region is CSATERQRSYEQYF. In DNA, the CDR3 is TGCAGTGCTACTGAGAGACAAAGGTCCTACGAGCAGTACTTC.

This clone was observed many times. At one end the junction does not follow the germline gene, possibly because of a read error. V usage is TRBV30 and J usage is TRBJ2-5; D gene unclear. The CDR3 length is 11 residues. Per the germline V gene, CDR1 is GTSNPN and CDR2 is SVGIG (reference sequence). The CDR3 DNA sequence: TGTGCCTGGAGTGTAAACTCCCCTTTGGACTTC. Translation: CAWSVNSPLDF.

The gene calls are TRBV5-1 and TRBJ2-2; D ambiguous. V was cut by 3 bases and J by 2 bases, with 11 bases left in between. The CDR3 length is 15 residues. Germline CDR1 SGHRS, CDR2 YFSETQ. The CDR3 sequence: CASSSSGSNTGELFF. The DNA for the CDR3 is TGCGCCAGCAGCTCGTCCGGGTCTAACACCGGGGAGCTGTTTTTT.

This rearrangement joins TRBV30 to TRBJ1-6; D remains unclear. The germline gives CDR1 GTSNPN, CDR2 SVGIG (reference sequence). The V end lost 2 bases, the J end lost 2 bases, and 13 bases lay between the germline ends. The CDR3 is 16 amino acids. The CDR3 here is CAWSLTYATYNSPLHF. CDR3 DNA: TGTGCCTGGAGTCTGACATACGCCACCTATAATTCACCCCTCCACTTT.

This clone was recorded only once. The genes are TRBV2 and TRBJ2-5, with unresolved D. The CDR3 sequence is 14 residues long. Germline V gene sequence: CDR1 SNHLY, CDR2 FYNNEI. V dropped 4 bases and J dropped 2 bases, with 11 bases sitting between them. The CDR3 nucleotides are TGTGCCAGCAGTGTAAGCGCCCTTCAAGAGACCCAGTACTTC. Translating gives CASSVSALQETQYF. The full variable domain, rest sourced from reference TRBV2 and TRBJ2-5, is EPEVTQTPSHQVTQMGQEVILRCVPISNHLYFYWYRQILGQKVEFLVSFYNNEISEKSEIFDDQFSVERPDGSNFTLKIRSTKLEDSAMYFCASSVSALQETQYFGPGTRLLVL.

The chain combines TRBV2 with TRBJ1-5; possibly TRBD1 for D (5 bases). Germline CDR1 and CDR2: SNHLY and FYNNEI. CDR3 length: 15 residues. Trimming took off 4 bases at V and 1 base at J, with 11 bases between the two ends. CDR3 in amino acids: CASSAGGISNQPQHF. Here the CDR3 DNA reads TGTGCCAGCAGTGCGGGGGGGATCAGCAATCAGCCCCAGCATTTT.

The chain recombines TRBV3-1 (or the pseudogene TRBV3-2) with TRBJ2-1; 9 bases match TRBD2. Trimming at V came to 4 bases and at J to 5 bases, leaving 9 bases not matched to a gene. The CDR3 runs to 16 residues. Germline CDR1 reads LGHDT; CDR2 reads YNNKEL (reference sequence). The CDR3 sequence: CASSLLTSGGNNEQFF. Written as DNA, the CDR3 is TGTGCCAGCAGCCTCCTGACTAGCGGAGGTAACAATGAGCAGTTCTTC.

DNA of the CDR3: TGTGCCAGCAGCTTGGGGACAGGGAATGAGCAGTTCTTC. This codes for CASSLGTGNEQFF. V and J are TRBV5-4 and TRBJ2-1; 8 bases agree with TRBD1. The CDR3 has 13 amino acids. The junction had 0 bases not matched to a gene; V was cut back by 0 bases and J by 7 bases. CDR1 SGHNT and CDR2 YYREEE come from the germline V gene (reference sequence).

The CDR3 DNA is TGTGCCAGCAGCTTAGGCGGAGGGCCTTCCGGGGAGCTGTTTTTT. Its translation is CASSLGGGPSGELFF. The V and J genes are TRBV7-2 and TRBJ2-2, with D maybe TRBD2 (6 bases). Germline V gives CDR1 SGHTA, CDR2 FQGNSA. The CDR3 totals 15 residues. Deletions cut 1 base from V and 6 bases from J, with 12 bases between.